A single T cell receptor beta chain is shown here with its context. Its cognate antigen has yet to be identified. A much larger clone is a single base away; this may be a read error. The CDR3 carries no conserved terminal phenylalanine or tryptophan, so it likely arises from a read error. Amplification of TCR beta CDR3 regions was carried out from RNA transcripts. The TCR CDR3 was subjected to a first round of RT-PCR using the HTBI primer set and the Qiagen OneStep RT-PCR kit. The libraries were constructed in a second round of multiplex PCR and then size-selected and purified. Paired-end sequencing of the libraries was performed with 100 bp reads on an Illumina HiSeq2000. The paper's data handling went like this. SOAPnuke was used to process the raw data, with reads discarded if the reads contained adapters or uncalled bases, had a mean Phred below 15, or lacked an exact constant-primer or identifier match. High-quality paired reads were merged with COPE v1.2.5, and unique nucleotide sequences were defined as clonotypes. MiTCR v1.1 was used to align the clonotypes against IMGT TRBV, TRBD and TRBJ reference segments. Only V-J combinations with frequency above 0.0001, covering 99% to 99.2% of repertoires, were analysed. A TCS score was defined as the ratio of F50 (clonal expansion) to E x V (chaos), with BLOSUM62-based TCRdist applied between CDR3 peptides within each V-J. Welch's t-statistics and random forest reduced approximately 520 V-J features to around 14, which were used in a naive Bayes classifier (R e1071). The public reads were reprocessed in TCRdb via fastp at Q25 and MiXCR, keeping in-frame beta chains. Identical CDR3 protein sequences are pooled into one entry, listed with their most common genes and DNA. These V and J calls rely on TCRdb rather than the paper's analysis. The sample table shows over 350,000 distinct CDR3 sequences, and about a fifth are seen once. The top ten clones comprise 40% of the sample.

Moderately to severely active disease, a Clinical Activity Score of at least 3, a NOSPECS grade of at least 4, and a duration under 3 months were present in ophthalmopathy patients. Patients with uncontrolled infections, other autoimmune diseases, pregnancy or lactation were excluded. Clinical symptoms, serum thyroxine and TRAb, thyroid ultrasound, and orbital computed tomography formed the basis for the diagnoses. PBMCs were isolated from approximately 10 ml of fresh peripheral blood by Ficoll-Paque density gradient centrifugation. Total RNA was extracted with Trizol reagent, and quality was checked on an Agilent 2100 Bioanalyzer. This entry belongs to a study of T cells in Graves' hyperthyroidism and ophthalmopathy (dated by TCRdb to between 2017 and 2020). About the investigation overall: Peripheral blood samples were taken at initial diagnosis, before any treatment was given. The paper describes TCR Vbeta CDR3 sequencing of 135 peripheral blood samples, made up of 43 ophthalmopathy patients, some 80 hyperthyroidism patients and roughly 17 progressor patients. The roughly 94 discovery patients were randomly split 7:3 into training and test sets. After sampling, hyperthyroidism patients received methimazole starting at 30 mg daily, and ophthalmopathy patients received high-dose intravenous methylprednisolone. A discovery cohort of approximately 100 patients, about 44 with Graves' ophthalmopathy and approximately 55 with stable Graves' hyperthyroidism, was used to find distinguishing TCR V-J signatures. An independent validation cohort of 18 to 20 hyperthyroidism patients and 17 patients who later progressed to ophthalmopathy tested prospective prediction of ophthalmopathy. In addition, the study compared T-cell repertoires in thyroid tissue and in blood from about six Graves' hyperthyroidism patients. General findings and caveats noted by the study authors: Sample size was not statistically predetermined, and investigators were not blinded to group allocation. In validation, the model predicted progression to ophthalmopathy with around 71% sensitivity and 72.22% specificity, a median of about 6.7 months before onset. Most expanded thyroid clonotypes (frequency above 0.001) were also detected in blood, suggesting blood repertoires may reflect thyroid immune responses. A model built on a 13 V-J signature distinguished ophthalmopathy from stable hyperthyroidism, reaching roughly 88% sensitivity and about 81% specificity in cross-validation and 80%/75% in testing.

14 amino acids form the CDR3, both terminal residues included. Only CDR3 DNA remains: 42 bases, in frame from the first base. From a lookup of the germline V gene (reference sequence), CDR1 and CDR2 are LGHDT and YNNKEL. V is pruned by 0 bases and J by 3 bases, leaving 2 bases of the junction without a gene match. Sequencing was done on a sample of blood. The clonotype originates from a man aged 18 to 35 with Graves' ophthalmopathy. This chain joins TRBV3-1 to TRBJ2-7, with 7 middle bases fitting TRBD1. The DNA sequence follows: TGTGCCAGCAGCCAAGAAGGGACAGTCTACGAGCAGTACCTC. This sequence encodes CASSQEGTVYEQYL.